A single sample is the source of the 15 T cell receptor beta chains below, sequenced in a study of beta chain features in type 1 diabetes. Expressed TCRB transcripts got sequenced, as all isolated RNA was reverse transcribed. Data came from immunoSEQ multiplex PCR; TCRdb stores just in-frame clones and leaves some out. The sample consists of 200,000 to 250,000 clones, over 8.5% of them appearing once. Sequenced sample: naive CD4+ T cells from blood. All receptors come from a woman aged 18-29 years in good health.

There are a few counts of this clone. This sequence joins TRBV5-4 and TRBJ2-1; 7 bases match TRBD1. Germline V gene lookup returns CDR1 SGHNT and CDR2 YYREEE (reference sequence). The CDR3 totals 15 residues. The V and J ends lost 0 bases and 7 bases, in that order; junction bases with no gene match: 7. The CDR3 here is CASSLEGGDSNEQFF. The CDR3 nucleotides are TGTGCCAGCAGCTTGGAAGGGGGCGATAGTAATGAGCAGTTCTTC.

This clone has a handful of counts. The rearrangement joins TRBV9 to TRBJ2-5; 9 positions agree with TRBD2. After removal of 3 bases from V and 7 bases from J, the junction contained 16 bases not matched to a gene. Per the germline V gene, CDR1 is SGDLS and CDR2 is YYNGEE. This CDR3 has 17 amino acids. CDR3 nucleotides: TGTGCCAGCAGCGGAGGGAGCGGGGGGATGGGGGTTGGGACCCAGTACTTC. Translating it yields CASSGGSGGMGVGTQYF.

This clone was seen more than once but under ten times. V gene TRBV28 combines with J gene TRBJ2-1, with 13 bases fitting TRBD2. Germline V gene sequence: CDR1 MDHEN, CDR2 SYDVKM. Trimming at V came to 6 bases and at J to 9 bases, leaving 5 bases not matched to a gene. This CDR3 is 14 amino acids long. The CDR3 coding sequence is TGTGCCAGCAGACCAGGACTAGCGGGAGTTGAGCAGTTCTTC. This codes for CASRPGLAGVEQFF.

This clone was observed a few times. The chain links TRBV5-1 to TRBJ2-2, with 7 bases lining up with TRBD1. The CDR3 runs 17 residues. Germline values: CDR1 SGHRS, CDR2 YFSETQ. The trim removed 0 bases at V and 10 bases at J, leaving 15 bases unmatched. CDR3 residues: CASSLGGQAYRIEELFF. CDR3 bases: TGCGCCAGCAGCTTGGGTGGACAGGCCTACCGAATCGAGGAGCTGTTTTTT.

This clone was seen a few times. One end of the junction does not line up with germline, which may come from a read error. The rearrangement uses TRBV2 and TRBJ1-3, with D tentatively TRBD1 (6 bases). CDR1 is SNHLY, CDR2 FYNNEI, per germline. The CDR3 contains 15 residues. CDR3 sequence (DNA): TGTGCCAGCAGGGAAGACAGGATCCTGGGAAACACCATATATTTT. Its protein product is CASREDRILGNTIYF. Based on the CDR3 plus reference TRBV2 and TRBJ1-3, the full variable domain is EPEVTQTPSHQVTQMGQEVILRCVPISNHLYFYWYRQILGQKVEFLVSFYNNEISEKSEIFDDQFSVERPDGSNFTLKIRSTKLEDSAMYFCASREDRILGNTIYFGEGSWLTVV.

As for this clone: This specimen includes other DNA sequences encoding the same CDR3. The chain carries TRBV2 and TRBJ2-2; the D is unclear. Per the germline V gene, CDR1 is SNHLY and CDR2 is FYNNEI. This CDR3 is built from 10 residues. The ends were cut back, 5 bases at V and 8 bases at J, with 3 bases in the middle. The CDR3 loop reads CASSLGELFF. For the CDR3, the DNA is TGTGCCAGCAGTTTAGGGGAGCTGTTTTTT.

This clone showed up just a few times. The chain carries TRBV7-9 and TRBJ2-7; 8 bases agree with TRBD2. This CDR3 has 14 residues. V shed 5 bases, J shed 7 bases, and the junction held 10 bases outside the gene matches. From germline, CDR1 is SEHNR and CDR2 FQNEAQ (reference sequence). CDR3 residues: CASSRPGGGDEQYF. The DNA for the CDR3 is TGTGCCAGCAGCCGGCCGGGAGGGGGAGATGAGCAGTACTTC.

This clone occurred a few times. The CDR3 is CASRRNRGEQPQHF. CDR3 coding DNA: TGTGCCAGCAGACGAAACAGGGGGGAACAGCCCCAGCATTTT. The chain uses TRBV6-5 and TRBJ1-5; TRBD1 matches at 8 bases. The V gene end was trimmed by 6 bases and the J gene end by 7 bases; junction bases not matched to a gene: 8. The CDR3 contains 14 residues. Looked up from germline, CDR1 is MNHEY and CDR2 is SVGAGI.

The rearrangement joins TRBV11-2 to TRBJ2-7; TRBD2 matches at 7 bases. CDR1 is SGHAT and CDR2 is FQNNGV in the germline V gene. The J segment lost 3 bases and the V segment lost 4 bases, leaving 6 bases of the junction unmatched. CDR3 length: 14 residues. CDR3 nucleotide sequence: TGTGCCAGCAGCTCCGGCGGGGGAGACTACGAGCAGTACTTC. Protein: CASSSGGGDYEQYF.

The rearrangement links TRBV29-1 to TRBJ2-3, with a weak D call TRBD2 (6 bases). The V end lost 3 bases, the J end lost 1 base, and 8 bases lay between the germline ends. The germline V gene has CDR1 SQVTM and CDR2 ANQGSEA. This CDR3 has 13 residues. CDR3 residues: CSVDSGRTDTQYF. The DNA for the CDR3 is TGCAGCGTTGATAGCGGCCGCACAGATACGCAGTATTTT.

The chain carries TRBV12-5 and TRBJ2-5, with 7 bases lining up with TRBD1. Germline V gene sequence: CDR1 LGHNT, CDR2 FRNRAP. The CDR3 consists of 17 residues. J lost 1 base, V lost 0 bases, and 8 bases had no gene match. The CDR3 is CASGLVLGQPVQETQYF. DNA of the CDR3: TGTGCTAGTGGTTTGGTATTGGGACAGCCAGTCCAAGAGACCCAGTACTTC.

The chain joins TRBV18 to TRBJ1-2, with D uncertain. The CDR3 is made up of 14 amino acids. Trimming took off 1 base at V and 4 bases at J, with 10 bases between the two ends. Germline-derived CDR1 and CDR2 are KGHSH and LQKENI. The CDR3 DNA follows: TGTGCCAGCTCACCACGGTCACAGATCTATGGCTACACCTTC. Encoded protein: CASSPRSQIYGYTF.

This clone was picked up a small number of times. The chain combines TRBV18 with TRBJ1-1; TRBD1 matches 8 bases. The CDR3 is 15 residues long. From germline, CDR1 is KGHSH and CDR2 LQKENI. V was clipped by 3 bases and J by 1 base; unmatched bases: 4. The CDR3 region is CASSPQGASNTEAFF. In DNA form, the CDR3 reads TGTGCCAGCTCACCGCAGGGGGCCTCGAACACTGAAGCTTTCTTT.

This clone turned up a few times. Other DNA sequences of this sample code for an identical CDR3. This chain connects TRBV20-1 to TRBJ2-1; D unclear. Germline CDR1 DFQATT, CDR2 SNEGSKA (reference sequence). Trimming removed 6 bases at V and 8 bases at J, with 8 bases between. This CDR3 is built from 10 residues. This CDR3 reads CSARRDEQFF. CDR3 DNA: TGCAGTGCGAGACGGGATGAGCAGTTCTTC.

This clone has a count of ten or more. CDR3 sequence: CASSGRADLFF. Here the CDR3 DNA reads TGTGCCAGCAGCGGGCGGGCAGATCTGTTTTTT. This chain links TRBV7-2 with TRBJ1-4; D unresolved. The germline gives CDR1 SGHTA, CDR2 FQGNSA. V was cut by 5 bases and J by 14 bases, with 12 bases left in between. CDR3 length: 11 amino acids.